A selection of T cell receptor beta chains follows, all from one sample in a study of T cells after yellow fever vaccination. One entry per CDR3 protein results from TCRdb running MiXCR on the 5' RACE reads. The sample lists approximately 300,000 distinct CDR3 sequences, around 10% seen once, with 2.5% to 4% in the top ten. The specimen comprised CD4+ T cells sorted from PBMCs, sampled 45 days after the yellow fever booster vaccination. All receptors derive from a man between 18 and 29 years old who received the YFV17D yellow fever vaccine. Both conserved end residues are part of each CDR3. A D gene is named only where the DNA matches it firmly. Clone size appears in some rows only: once, few, many, or a class for an expanded clone.

v_call	d_call	j_call	clone_size	cdr3_aa	cdr3_nt
TRBV14	TRBD1	TRBJ1-4	.	CASSLSRGQIYVEKLFF	TGTGCCAGCAGCCTTTCCAGGGGGCAGATTTATGTTGAAAAACTGTTTTTT
TRBV15	.	TRBJ1-2	few	CATSRGYGYTF	TGTGCCACCAGCAGGGGGTATGGCTACACCTTC
TRBV6-5	TRBD1	TRBJ1-1	many	CASSYSAGGQGTEAFF	TGTGCCAGCAGTTACTCGGCAGGGGGCCAGGGAACTGAAGCTTTCTTT
TRBV14	.	TRBJ1-1	.	CASSPRTTGNTEAFF	TGTGCCAGCAGCCCGCGAACTACAGGCAACACTGAAGCTTTCTTT
TRBV6-5	.	TRBJ1-4	.	CASRPGVSEKLFF	TGTGCCAGCAGACCGGGCGTGAGTGAAAAACTGTTTTTT
TRBV6-5	.	TRBJ1-1	.	CASSYGPSNTEAFF	TGTGCCAGCAGTTACGGGCCTTCGAACACTGAAGCTTTCTTT
TRBV19	.	TRBJ1-5	few	CASSLRLGNQPQHF	TGTGCCAGTTCCCTTCGGCTCGGCAATCAGCCCCAGCATTTT
TRBV19	TRBD1	TRBJ1-1	.	CARTGLNTEAFF	TGTGCCAGGACAGGGTTGAACACTGAAGCTTTCTTT
TRBV9	.	TRBJ1-2	few	CASSVGDTYGYTF	TGTGCCAGCAGCGTAGGGGACACCTATGGCTACACCTTC
TRBV11-3	.	TRBJ2-2	many	CASSFTGFGELFF	TGTGCCAGCAGCTTTACAGGGTTCGGGGAGCTGTTTTTT
TRBV12-3/TRBV12-4	TRBD2	TRBJ2-3	.	CASTPSGGARAFTDTQYF	TGTGCCAGCACGCCGAGCGGGGGGGCTAGGGCGTTCACAGATACGCAGTATTTT
TRBV5-1	.	TRBJ1-1	.	CASSSGSAYTEAFF	TGCGCCAGCAGCTCCGGCTCGGCTTACACTGAAGCTTTCTTT
TRBV20-1	TRBD2	TRBJ2-5	many	CSAVTSAEETQYF	TGCAGTGCTGTGACTAGCGCGGAAGAGACCCAGTACTTC